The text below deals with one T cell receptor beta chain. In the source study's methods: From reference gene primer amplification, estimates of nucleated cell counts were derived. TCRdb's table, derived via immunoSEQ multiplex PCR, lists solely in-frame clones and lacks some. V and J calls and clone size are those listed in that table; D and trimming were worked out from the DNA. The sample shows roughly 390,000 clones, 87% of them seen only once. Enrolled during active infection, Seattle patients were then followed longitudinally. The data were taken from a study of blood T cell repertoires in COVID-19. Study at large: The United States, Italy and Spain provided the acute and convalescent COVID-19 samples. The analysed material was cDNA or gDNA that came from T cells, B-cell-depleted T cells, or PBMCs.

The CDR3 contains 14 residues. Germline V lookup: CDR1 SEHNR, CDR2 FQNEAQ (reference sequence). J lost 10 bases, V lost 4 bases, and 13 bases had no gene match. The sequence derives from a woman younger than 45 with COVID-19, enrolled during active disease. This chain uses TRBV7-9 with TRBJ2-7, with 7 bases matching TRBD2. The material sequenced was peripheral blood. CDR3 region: CASSSWTSGKEQYF. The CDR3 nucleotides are TGTGCCAGCAGCTCTTGGACTAGTGGGAAGGAACAGTACTTC.